These 4 T cell receptor beta chains were all obtained from the same sample, sequenced in a study of T cell clonotyping in hematopoietic cell transplantation. Profiling relied on immunoSEQ multiplex PCR, and the TCRdb table lists in-frame clones only, not all of them. This sample carries 20,000 to 25,000 clones, 90% of them seen once, and the ten largest clones take around 4%. Time point of the sample: recipient sample about 28 days before transplant, after cytoreduction. The source was peripheral blood mononuclear cells, collected before stem cell transplant. These TCRs come from a man in his late teens or twenties with biphenotypic leukemia. Some clones in this sample may be carry-over from other donors' samples.

V usage is TRBV4-1 and J usage is TRBJ1-4; tentatively, D is TRBD1 (6 bases). This CDR3 has 13 residues. V was cut by 1 base and J by 8 bases, with 8 bases left in between. The germline gives CDR1 MGHRA, CDR2 YSYEKL. The CDR3 DNA reads TGCGCCAGCAGCCAAGTAAGGGGGGAAAAACTGTTTTTT. It translates to CASSQVRGEKLFF.

This clone was seen a single time. The V call is TRBV19, the J call TRBJ2-7; 10 nucleotides agree with TRBD2. The V and J ends lost 5 bases and 2 bases, in that order; junction bases with no gene match: 15. Germline V gene sequence: CDR1 LNHDA, CDR2 SQIVND (reference sequence). This CDR3 spans 18 amino acids. The CDR3 region has the DNA TGTGCCAGTAGTCTCCGTGGTTACCTAGCGGGGGAACCCTACGAGCAGTACTTC. Protein sequence: CASSLRGYLAGEPYEQYF.

The rearrangement joins TRBV7-2 to TRBJ2-7, with 7 bases fitting TRBD2. The V and J ends lost 4 bases and 3 bases, in that order; junction bases with no gene match: 9. CDR1 is SGHTA and CDR2 is FQGNSA in the germline V gene. The CDR3 loop spans 15 amino acids. This CDR3 reads CASSSPLAALYEQYF. Here the CDR3 DNA reads TGTGCCAGCAGCTCCCCGCTAGCGGCCCTCTACGAGCAGTACTTC. The entire variable domain, with the rest obtained from reference TRBV7-2 and TRBJ2-7, is as follows: GAGVSQSPSNKVTEKGKDVELRCDPISGHTALYWYRQSLGQGLEFLIYFQGNSAPDKSGLPSDRFSAERTGGSVSTLTIQRTQQEDSAVYLCASSSPLAALYEQYFGPGTRLTVT.

The V and J genes are TRBV4-2 and TRBJ2-7; D is ambiguous. V lost 0 bases and J 5 bases, leaving 11 bases between the germline ends. CDR1 and CDR2 (germline): LGHNA, YNFKEQ. The CDR3 is 14 residues long. The CDR3: CASSQEMVTDEQYF. The CDR3 nucleotides read TGTGCCAGCAGCCAAGAAATGGTAACCGACGAGCAGTACTTC.